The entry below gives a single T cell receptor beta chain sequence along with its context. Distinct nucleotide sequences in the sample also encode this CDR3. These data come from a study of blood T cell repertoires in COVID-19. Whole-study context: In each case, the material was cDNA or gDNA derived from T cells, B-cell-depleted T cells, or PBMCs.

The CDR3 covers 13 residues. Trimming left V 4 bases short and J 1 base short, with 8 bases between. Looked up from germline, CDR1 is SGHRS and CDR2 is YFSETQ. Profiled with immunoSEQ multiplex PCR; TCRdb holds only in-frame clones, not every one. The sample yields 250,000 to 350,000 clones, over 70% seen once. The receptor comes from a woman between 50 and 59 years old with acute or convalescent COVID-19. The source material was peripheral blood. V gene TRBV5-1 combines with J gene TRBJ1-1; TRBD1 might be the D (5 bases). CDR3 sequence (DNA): TGCGCCAGCAGCACGGGGGGGAACACTGAAGCTTTCTTT. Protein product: CASSTGGNTEAFF.